The T cell receptor (beta chain) described here comes from a study of blood T cell repertoires in COVID-19. Germline V gene data show CDR1 as SNHLY and CDR2 as FYNNEI. V was trimmed by 5 bases and J by 4 bases, leaving 14 bases between them. The CDR3 consists of 15 residues. The repertoire was sequenced with immunoSEQ multiplex PCR; TCRdb's copy has only in-frame clones and lacks some. The data contain hundreds of thousands of clones, over 75% of them singletons. The gene calls are TRBV2 and TRBJ1-4, with a weak D call TRBD1 (6 bases). Sequencing input: PBMCs or T cells enriched from blood (not recorded which). This clonotype was obtained from a man aged 18 to 35 who had recovered from COVID-19. The CDR3 spells CASSNGQSDNEKLFF. CDR3 bases: TGTGCCAGCAGTAACGGACAGTCGGATAATGAAAAACTGTTTTTT.